These 29 T cell receptor beta chains were sequenced from one sample in a study of CD8 T cells in Susac syndrome. Random-hexamer reverse transcription was applied to about 0.45 to 1 ug RNA. TCRdb itself ran the immunoSEQ multiplex PCR reads through MiXCR, one entry per CDR3 protein. Found here are some 150,000 distinct CDR3 sequences, around 95% of them singletons; the top ten hold roughly 0.15%. The sample comprised CD8+ T cells from PBMCs. These receptors were taken from a human donor with multiple sclerosis.

On this clonotype: At one end, the junction sequence differs from germline, possibly due to a read error. The rearrangement uses TRBV20-1 and TRBJ1-2; D remains ambiguous. The CDR3 runs to 14 residues. Germline V gives CDR1 DFQATT, CDR2 SNEGSKA (reference sequence). CDR3 sequence (DNA): TGCAGTGCTCGAGATCGCGGGGAATCCTATGGCTACACCTTC. Encoded protein: CSARDRGESYGYTF.

This sequence joins TRBV6-5 and TRBJ1-4; 9 bases map to TRBD1. The CDR3 loop spans 12 amino acids. V lost 10 bases and J lost 7; bases outside the gene matches: 4. The germline V gene has CDR1 MNHEY and CDR2 SVGAGI. The CDR3 DNA sequence: TGTGCCACTACGACAGGGGGTGAAAAACTGTTTTTT. Translating gives CATTTGGEKLFF.

The rearrangement uses TRBV20-1 and TRBJ2-7; tentative D call: TRBD2 (6 bases). This CDR3 comprises 14 residues. Germline V gene data show CDR1 as DFQATT and CDR2 as SNEGSKA (reference sequence). The CDR3 sequence is CTLGRQDLSYEQYV. In DNA form, the CDR3 reads TGCACGCTGGGGAGGCAGGACCTCTCCTACGAGCAGTACGTC.

This chain joins TRBV2 and TRBJ2-1; D is perhaps TRBD2 (5 bases). Trimming shortened V by 8 bases and J by 8 bases, and 13 bases separated the two germline ends. This CDR3 region has 12 residues. CDR1 and CDR2 from the germline V gene are SNHLY and FYNNEI. The CDR3 nucleotides read TGTGCCAGCCGTGGGAGATTCGATGAGCAGTTCTTC. This gives the protein CASRGRFDEQFF.

The chain has TRBV18 and TRBJ1-1; no clear D. V was cut by 3 bases and J by 0 bases, with 8 bases left in between. The CDR3 length is 14 residues. CDR1 and CDR2 (germline): KGHSH, LQKENI. The CDR3 nucleotides are TGTGCCAGCTCACCTGTGGAAGTGAACACTGAAGCTTTCTTT. This encodes CASSPVEVNTEAFF.

The chain couples TRBV14 to TRBJ2-5, with D possibly matching TRBD1 (5 bases). V lost 1 base, J lost 11 bases, and 26 bases lay in between. The germline V gene encodes CDR1 SGHDN and CDR2 FVKESK. The CDR3 runs to 17 residues. The CDR3 reads CASSQVIDRTRDPVQYF. In DNA form, the CDR3 reads TGTGCCAGCAGCCAAGTCATCGACAGAACAAGAGACCCAGTACAGTACTTC.

The genes are TRBV6-1 and TRBJ1-2; 9 bases agree with TRBD1. This CDR3 is built from 16 residues. V dropped 5 bases and J dropped 0; count of bases not matched to a gene: 7. The germline V gene encodes CDR1 MNHNS and CDR2 SASEGT. In DNA form, the CDR3 reads TGTGCCAGCAGTCCTATTGGGACAGGGACTAACTATGGCTACACCTTC. This sequence encodes CASSPIGTGTNYGYTF.

The chain links TRBV30 to TRBJ1-2; no clear D gene. This CDR3 region has 15 residues. CDR1 GTSNPN and CDR2 SVGIG come from the germline V gene (reference sequence). V gave up 3 bases and J gave up 4 bases, with 18 bases separating them. The CDR3 loop reads CAWSPRQSKFYGYTF. CDR3 bases: TGTGCCTGGAGCCCCCGGCAAAGCAAGTTCTATGGCTACACCTTC. The full variable domain, in which reference TRBV30 and TRBJ1-2 provide the parts outside the CDR3, is SQTIHQWPATLVQPVGSPLSLECTVEGTSNPNLYWYRQAAGRGLQLLFYSVGIGQISSEVPQNLSASRPQDRQFILSSKKLLLSDSGFYLCAWSPRQSKFYGYTFGSGTRLTVV.

The chain carries TRBV2 and TRBJ1-2; D remains ambiguous. Germline assignment: CDR1 SNHLY and CDR2 FYNNEI. The CDR3 is 15 amino acids. V shed 5 bases and J shed 0 bases, with 13 bases lying between them. The CDR3 DNA sequence: TGTGCCAGCAGTTACTTGACGGACCCTAACTATGGCTACACCTTC. Protein: CASSYLTDPNYGYTF.

J is TRBJ2-1 and V is TRBV7-2, with 7 bases lining up with TRBD2. The CDR3 consists of 15 residues. V dropped 3 bases and J dropped 6; count of bases not matched to a gene: 8. Germline CDR1 SGHTA, CDR2 FQGNSA. In nucleotides, the CDR3 is TGTGCCAGCAGCTTGGTCTCGGGGAGGGGCAATGAGCAGTTCTTC. Translating gives CASSLVSGRGNEQFF.

Here the CDR3 DNA reads TGTGCCAGCAGCTTAGGGGCACCGAATGAGCAGTTCTTC. This sequence encodes CASSLGAPNEQFF. The V and J genes are TRBV7-9 and TRBJ2-1; no definite D call. The CDR3 has 13 amino acids. Trimming stripped 1 base from V and 7 bases from J, with 8 bases between. CDR1 and CDR2 (germline): SEHNR, FQNEAQ (reference sequence). The entire variable domain, with the rest obtained from reference TRBV7-9 and TRBJ2-1, is as follows: DTGVSQNPRHKITKRGQNVTFRCDPISEHNRLYWYRQTLGQGPEFLTYFQNEAQLEKSRLLSDRFSAERPKGSFSTLEIQRTEQGDSAMYLCASSLGAPNEQFFGPGTRLTVL.

In its sample, this clonotype was seen once. This rearrangement joins TRBV10-2 to TRBJ2-7; D remains ambiguous. Trimming pared 4 bases from V and 6 bases from J, leaving 13 bases between. The CDR3 consists of 13 residues. The germline V gene has CDR1 WSHSY and CDR2 SAAADI. This chain's CDR3 is CASSAGVAGEQYF. CDR3 nucleotides: TGCGCCAGCAGTGCTGGGGTCGCAGGCGAGCAGTACTTC.

The chain has TRBV29-1 and TRBJ1-4, with 10 bases matching TRBD1. CDR3 length: 13 residues. Trimming took 6 bases from V and 6 from J; bases not matched to a gene: 4. The V gene's germline CDR1 is SQVTM and CDR2 ANQGSEA. CDR3 residues: CSVAGTGDEKLFF. In DNA, the CDR3 is TGCAGCGTGGCCGGGACAGGGGATGAAAAACTGTTTTTT.

The genes are TRBV5-6 and TRBJ2-5, with 7 positions matching TRBD1. V lost 4 bases and J lost 3; bases outside the gene matches: 6. Per germline, CDR1 SGHDT and CDR2 YYEEEE. This CDR3 region has 14 residues. The CDR3 DNA reads as TGTGCCAGCAGCCCGTATGACAGGGAAGAGACCCAGTACTTC. This codes for CASSPYDREETQYF.

This sequence joins TRBV7-9 and TRBJ1-4; 11 bases fit TRBD1. Germline CDR1 reads SEHNR; CDR2 reads FQNEAQ (reference sequence). This CDR3 contains 15 residues. V trimming: 3 bases; J trimming: 7 bases; junction bases outside the gene matches: 4. CDR3 residues: CASSFSGTGGEKLFF. Here the CDR3 DNA reads TGTGCCAGCAGCTTTTCCGGGACAGGGGGTGAAAAACTGTTTTTT.

This chain joins TRBV3-1 and TRBJ2-3; 11 nucleotides line up with TRBD2. The CDR3 is 19 residues long. CDR1 and CDR2 (germline): LGHDT, YNNKEL (reference sequence). V lost 0 bases and J lost 2; bases outside the gene matches: 10. The CDR3 here is CASSQDLPGTSGHTDTQYF. In nucleotides, the CDR3 is TGTGCCAGCAGCCAAGACCTACCCGGGACTAGCGGTCACACAGATACGCAGTATTTT.

This chain connects TRBV29-1 to TRBJ2-7, with D possibly being TRBD1 (6 bases). This CDR3 region has 10 residues. Germline loops: CDR1 SQVTM, CDR2 ANQGSEA. Trimming cost V 7 bases and J 8 bases, with 12 bases left between them. The CDR3 nucleotides read TGCAGCGCCCGGGACACAAAGCAGTACTTC. Protein sequence: CSARDTKQYF.

V usage is TRBV12-3 or TRBV12-4 and J usage is TRBJ2-6, with D possibly matching TRBD1 (6 bases). The CDR3 totals 16 residues. V lost 5 bases and J 2 bases, leaving 13 bases between the germline ends. This CDR3 reads CASSPTTGPGANVLTF. As DNA, the CDR3 is TGTGCCAGCAGTCCGACCACAGGGCCTGGGGCCAACGTCCTGACTTTC.

This clonotype was found once. The chain couples TRBV12-3 or TRBV12-4 to TRBJ2-7; no definite D call. V lost 8 bases to trimming and J lost 2 bases, with 7 bases between them. The CDR3 runs to 11 residues. This CDR3 reads CASSGAYEQYF. CDR3 in DNA: TGTGCCAGCTCAGGAGCCTACGAGCAGTACTTC.

This chain links TRBV27 with TRBJ1-3, with D possibly being TRBD1 (5 bases). The V end lost 4 bases, the J end lost 4 bases, and 14 bases lay between the germline ends. The CDR3 spans 15 residues. Looked up from germline, CDR1 is MNHEY and CDR2 is SMNVEV (reference sequence). In nucleotides, the CDR3 is TGTGCCAGCAGTTACCAGGGAGGTTCCGGAAACACCATATATTTT. This sequence encodes CASSYQGGSGNTIYF.

This chain links TRBV7-9 with TRBJ2-1, with 12 bases that match TRBD1. The V and J ends lost 5 bases and 4 bases, in that order; junction bases with no gene match: 9. The CDR3 has 17 amino acids. Germline V gives CDR1 SEHNR, CDR2 FQNEAQ (reference sequence). The CDR3 DNA reads TGTGCCAGCAGCACGCGGGACAGGGGGCTTGAATACAATGAGCAGTTCTTC. Translated: CASSTRDRGLEYNEQFF.

The chain carries TRBV30 and TRBJ1-1; the D is unclear. V was cut by 1 base and J by 4 bases, with 13 bases left in between. CDR1 GTSNPN and CDR2 SVGIG come from the germline V gene (reference sequence). CDR3 length: 14 residues. CDR3 loop: CAWSDPASSTEAFF. The CDR3 DNA sequence: TGTGCCTGGAGTGACCCGGCCAGTAGCACTGAAGCTTTCTTT.

The J gene is TRBJ1-1, the V gene TRBV2; D gene ambiguous. The ends were cut back, 2 bases at V and 7 bases at J, with 8 bases in the middle. The germline gives CDR1 SNHLY, CDR2 FYNNEI. The CDR3 is 12 amino acids. The CDR3 loop reads CASSERADEAFF. CDR3 nucleotides: TGTGCCAGCAGTGAAAGGGCGGATGAAGCTTTCTTT.

This chain connects TRBV20-1 to TRBJ2-3; TRBD1 matches at 7 bases. Germline V gene sequence: CDR1 DFQATT, CDR2 SNEGSKA (reference sequence). J gave up 0 bases and V 3 bases, and 9 bases lay outside the gene matches. The CDR3 has 16 amino acids. The CDR3 sequence is CSARPLRQGSTDTQYF. The CDR3 DNA reads as TGCAGTGCTAGGCCCCTTCGACAGGGTAGCACAGATACGCAGTATTTT.

The V gene is TRBV27, the J gene TRBJ2-3; D may be TRBD2 (6 bases). This CDR3 region has 15 residues. The germline V gene encodes CDR1 MNHEY and CDR2 SMNVEV (reference sequence). The V and J ends lost 4 bases and 5 bases respectively, with 16 bases between them. The chain's CDR3 is CASSSPGRGVDTQYF. The CDR3 DNA reads TGTGCCAGCAGTTCCCCGGGGCGGGGTGTAGATACGCAGTATTTT.

The V and J genes are TRBV29-1 and TRBJ2-5, with D perhaps assigned TRBD1 or TRBD2 (5 bases each). CDR3 length: 14 amino acids. V was clipped by 2 bases and J by 5 bases, with 15 bases between them. From germline, CDR1 is SQVTM and CDR2 ANQGSEA. The CDR3 DNA sequence: TGCAGCGTTGAATCGGGGCGGAAGATGGAGACCCAGTACTTC. Its translation: CSVESGRKMETQYF.

The chain couples TRBV24-1 to TRBJ2-1; the D gene is possibly TRBD2 (5 bases). CDR3 length: 11 residues. With 4 bases removed from V and 8 bases from J, the gap between germline ends came to 5 bases. Germline CDR1 is KGHDR and CDR2 is SFDVKD. Written as DNA, the CDR3 is TGTGCCACCAGTGAGGAGGATGAGCAGTTCTTC. It specifies CATSEEDEQFF.

The rearrangement uses TRBV12-3 or TRBV12-4 and TRBJ2-3; D not certain. The germline V and J ends were trimmed by 3 bases and 2 bases, with 9 bases remaining between them. CDR3 length equals 14 residues. The CDR3 loop is CASSFTSPTDTQYF. The CDR3 coding sequence is TGTGCCAGCAGTTTCACCAGCCCCACAGATACGCAGTATTTT.

The rearrangement links TRBV30 to TRBJ2-6; TRBD2 is a possible D gene (5 bases). Germline V CDR1 and CDR2: GTSNPN, SVGIG (reference sequence). The CDR3 is made up of 16 amino acids. The V end lost 4 bases, the J end lost 0 bases, and 13 bases lay between the germline ends. CDR3 in DNA: TGTGCCTGGATTTCCGGGGTGTTCTCTGGGGCCAACGTCCTGACTTTC. Its translation: CAWISGVFSGANVLTF.